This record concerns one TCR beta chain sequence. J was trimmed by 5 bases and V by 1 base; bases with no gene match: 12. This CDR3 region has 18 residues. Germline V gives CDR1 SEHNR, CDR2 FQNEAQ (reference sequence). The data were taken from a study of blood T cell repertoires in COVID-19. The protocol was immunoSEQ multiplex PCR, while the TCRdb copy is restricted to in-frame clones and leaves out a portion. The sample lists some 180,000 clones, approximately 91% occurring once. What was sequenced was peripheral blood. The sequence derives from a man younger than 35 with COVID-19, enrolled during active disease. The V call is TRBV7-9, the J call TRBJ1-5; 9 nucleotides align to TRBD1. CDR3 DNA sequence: TGTGCCAGCAGCTTAGAATATGGGACAGGGAACCGGGATCAGCCCCAGCATTTT. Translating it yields CASSLEYGTGNRDQPQHF.